What follows describes a single T cell receptor beta chain. The data were obtained in a study of blood T cell repertoires in COVID-19. Overall study context: The United States, Italy and Spain provided the acute and convalescent COVID-19 samples. Sources were T cells, B-cell-depleted T cells, or PBMCs; the material itself was cDNA or gDNA.

The CDR3 has 16 residues. Germline V CDR1 and CDR2: SGHTS, YDEGEE. V lost 4 bases and J lost 4, with 20 bases in between. Original data processing: Amplification of reference gene primers was used by the study to estimate nucleated cell counts. Libraries were prepared by immunoSEQ multiplex PCR; TCRdb keeps only in-frame clonotypes and omits some of them. The V and J calls and the clone size are those of that table, but D and trimming were determined from the DNA. The sample comprises some 370,000 clones, 89% of which are singletons, and more than 1% rests with the top ten. The receptor's source is a man aged 35-49 years with acute or convalescent COVID-19. V usage is TRBV5-8 and J usage is TRBJ2-5; TRBD2 is a possible D gene (5 bases). Sequencing was done on a sample of peripheral blood. CDR3 loop: CASSPRALARGETQYF. The CDR3 coding sequence is TGTGCCAGCAGCCCAAGGGCCCTAGCACGGGGAGAGACCCAGTACTTC.